The entry below gives a single T cell receptor (beta chain) sequence along with its context. Its antigen is not yet known. No qualities accompany the bases; no much larger clone lies one base away. The protocol used for the library was 5' RACE. Instrument used: Illumina HiSeq 2500. A second PCR of about 7 to 12 cycles was performed with a sample-barcoded 5' primer and a J-beta primer mix. Each TCR beta cDNA molecule received a unique molecular identifier from a template-switch 5' adaptor carrying 12 random nucleotides. Each sample yielded at least 3 million CDR3-containing paired-end reads. First-strand cDNA was synthesized from all RNA with the Mint cDNA synthesis kit, primed by a TRBC-specific oligonucleotide. Following uracil-DNA glycosylase treatment, all cDNA underwent a first 18-cycle PCR with the universal primers M1SS and BC2_uni_R. In the authors' own workflow: For normalization, 1 million high-quality reads, each with a distinct molecular identifier, were randomly selected from each sample. Reads sharing molecular identifiers were discarded rather than binned into consensus sequences. MiTCR, with a Q25 quality threshold and the strictest error-elimination algorithm, was used for CDR3 identification, clonotype clustering and error correction. Lower-bound total TCR beta diversity was estimated with a nonparametric unseen species model using Euler transformation. Using fastp at Q25 and MiXCR, TCRdb reprocessed the public reads and kept productive beta chains. Under each unique CDR3 protein, matching rows form one entry showing the most common genes and DNA. Clone size and V and J calls follow TCRdb, not the original study. The sample contains 1,100,000 or so distinct CDR3 sequences, over 35% of them found a single time. Of the sample, under 20% is held by the ten largest clones.

This sample was taken from a study of blood T cells in healthy people across ages (dated by TCRdb to about 2015). Notes on the research overall: In model experiments, template switching captured about one uniquely barcoded TCR beta cDNA molecule for every two T cells. To avoid experimental bias, donors of different ages were randomly spread across the sequencing lanes. For two donors (one aged 18 to 30 and one aged 80 or older), the study analyzed two additional independent replicas of 1 million unique cDNA reads from the same blood draw. Age-related changes in TCR beta repertoire diversity were measured in the study by deep sequencing normalized with unique cDNA molecular identifiers. The donors were split into four age groups: young (average around 16 years), middle-aged (roughly 39), aged (approximately 60) and long-lived (approximately 80).

Systemically healthy Caucasian individuals from Russia, some 36 in total and aged 6 to 90 years, were included as donors. About 9.6 milliliters of peripheral blood were collected from each donor into EDTA-treated Vacutainer tubes. Ficoll-Paque density-gradient centrifugation was used to isolate PBMCs, with at least 6.5 million per sample. Total RNA, at least 6 micrograms per sample, was extracted from PBMCs with Trizol reagent. For every donor, flow cytometry on a PBMC aliquot measured the percentage of naive CD45RAhigh/CD27high T cells. According to the germline V gene, CDR1 reads SQVTM and CDR2 reads ANQGSEA. Reading from cysteine to phenylalanine, the CDR3 counts 14 amino acids. Just CDR3 DNA is preserved here, 42 bases in frame from base 1. Relative to germline, V is 2 bases shorter and J is 0 bases shorter, with 10 bases between their ends. What the authors observed across the whole study: Compared with the aged group, the long-lived group had more naive CD4+ T cells, fewer expanded clones and increased TCR diversity, suggesting age selection. The CMV infection status of donors was not known, potentially confounding age-related changes in expanded clonotypes. Because profiling used bulk unsorted PBMCs, naive and antigen-experienced compartments could not be compared conclusively. As age increased, observed TCR beta diversity per million T cells dropped in a roughly linear way, and a significant reduction was already evident by age around 41. Observed TCR beta diversity correlated strongly with the percentage of naive T cells measured by flow cytometry. Estimates of total diversity based on one million sequenced T cells were considered lower bounds and underestimates.

Sequencing was performed on blood. The sequence was obtained from a woman aged 55-70 years in good health. The V gene is TRBV29-1 and the J gene is TRBJ1-1; tentative D gene TRBD1, with 5 bases matching. CDR3 sequence: CSVETGRLNTEAFF. The nucleotide sequence is TGCAGCGTTGAAACGGGACGGTTGAACACTGAAGCTTTCTTT. Here the CDR3 is joined to the reference TRBV29-1 and TRBJ1-1 genes, and the full variable domain is: SAVISQKPSRDICQRGTSLTIQCQVDSQVTMMFWYRQQPGQSLTLIATANQGSEATYESGFVIDKFPISRPNLTFSTLTVSNMSPEDSSIYLCSVETGRLNTEAFFGQGTRLTVV.